The 27 T cell receptor beta chains reported below all come from one sample, sequenced in a study of T cells in Graves' hyperthyroidism and ophthalmopathy. Authors of the study amplified TCR beta CDR3 regions from RNA transcripts. TCR CDR3 underwent first-round RT-PCR with the HTBI primer set. TCRdb recomputed calls from the multiplex PCR reads with MiXCR, one row per CDR3 protein. The sample holds over 45,000 distinct CDR3 sequences, 49% seen once. The specimen sequenced was blood. Receptor source: a woman aged 25 to 39 with Graves' ophthalmopathy.

This clonotype was counted at least ten times. The chain has TRBV12-3 or TRBV12-4 and TRBJ2-7; D unclear. This CDR3 spans 12 amino acids. Trimming stripped 1 base from V and 5 bases from J, with 6 bases between. The chain's CDR3 is CASSLGVDEQYF. DNA of the CDR3: TGTGCCAGCAGTTTAGGTGTGGACGAGCAGTACTTC.

This clonotype appeared many times. The chain is built from TRBV20-1 and TRBJ2-1; 11 nucleotides agree with TRBD2. J lost 6 bases, V lost 0 bases, and 7 bases had no gene match. The CDR3 contains 16 residues. Germline CDR1 DFQATT, CDR2 SNEGSKA (reference sequence). The DNA of the CDR3 is TGCAGTGCTAGAGACCCCGGGACTAGCGGATTCAATGAGCAGTTCTTC. This sequence encodes CSARDPGTSGFNEQFF.

This clonotype has a count of ten or more. The V call is TRBV11-2, the J call TRBJ2-1, with D possibly being TRBD2 (5 bases). Germline lookup yields CDR1 SGHAT and CDR2 FQNNGV. The CDR3 length is 12 residues. Trimming took 5 bases from V and 6 from J, leaving 8 bases between them. CDR3 coding DNA: TGTGCCAGCAGCCAACTAGGCAATGAGCAGTTCTTC. This sequence encodes CASSQLGNEQFF.

This clonotype occurred many times. The rearrangement joins TRBV20-1 to TRBJ1-5; D gene unclear. The V and J ends lost 6 bases and 6 bases respectively, with 15 bases between them. The CDR3 is made up of 13 amino acids. CDR1 and CDR2 (germline): DFQATT, SNEGSKA (reference sequence). This CDR3 reads CSAPAGGVQPQHF. As DNA, the CDR3 is TGCAGTGCCCCAGCGGGAGGCGTTCAGCCCCAGCATTTT.

The chain joins TRBV7-9 to TRBJ2-2; the D gene is possibly TRBD1 (6 bases). V shed 7 bases and J shed 2 bases, with 11 bases lying between them. The CDR3 is 14 residues long. In germline, CDR1 is SEHNR, CDR2 FQNEAQ (reference sequence). CDR3 sequence: CASKWDTNTGELFF. CDR3 coding DNA: TGTGCCAGCAAATGGGACACCAACACCGGGGAGCTGTTTTTT.

The chain uses TRBV7-9 and TRBJ1-4; 9 bases are shared with TRBD1. CDR1 and CDR2 (germline): SEHNR, FQNEAQ (reference sequence). CDR3 size: 16 residues. V lost 5 bases to trimming and J lost 4 bases; unmatched junction nucleotides: 8. The CDR3 loop reads CASSGTGPGGNEKLFF. The CDR3 DNA is TGTGCCAGCAGCGGGACAGGGCCGGGAGGTAATGAAAAACTGTTTTTT.

Remarks on this clonotype: Since a much larger clone is just one base distant, this may be a read error. The gene calls are TRBV28 and TRBJ1-1, with D unclear. The CDR3 sequence is 12 residues long. V was trimmed by 5 bases and J by 11 bases, leaving 15 bases between them. Germline loops: CDR1 MDHEN, CDR2 SYDVKM. The CDR3 reads CASSPPYTFAFF. The CDR3, as DNA: TGTGCCAGCAGTCCCCCATACACGTTCGCTTTCTTT.

The J gene is TRBJ2-3, the V gene TRBV6-5; D perhaps matches TRBD2 (5 bases). Germline V gene data show CDR1 as MNHEY and CDR2 as SVGAGI. V lost 7 bases, J lost 6 bases, and 14 bases lay in between. CDR3 length: 13 residues. CDR3 DNA: TGTGCCAGCACCACTAGTGGTATGGATACGCAGTATTTT. This translates into CASTTSGMDTQYF.

The rearrangement uses TRBV7-8 and TRBJ1-5, with D uncertain. Germline assignment: CDR1 SGHVS and CDR2 FQNEAQ. The V and J ends lost 0 bases and 4 bases respectively, with 7 bases between them. The CDR3 has 14 amino acids. Written as DNA, the CDR3 is TGTGCCAGCAGCTTAGCGGGAGCGAATCAGCCCCAGCATTTT. The encoded protein is CASSLAGANQPQHF.

This clonotype was seen repeatedly, ten times or more. This CDR3 reads CASSLSIQGVGTQYF. Written as DNA, the CDR3 is TGTGCCAGCAGTTTATCGATTCAGGGAGTTGGGACCCAGTACTTC. The rearrangement uses TRBV27 and TRBJ2-5; D may be TRBD1 or TRBD2 (5 bases each). The length of the CDR3 is 15 residues. Germline assignment: CDR1 MNHEY and CDR2 SMNVEV (reference sequence). Trimming shortened V by 0 bases and J by 7 bases, and 15 bases separated the two germline ends.

The J gene is TRBJ2-3, the V gene TRBV7-1; 9 nucleotides line up with TRBD2. TRBV7-1 is an ORF, and what it does is uncertain. V lost 3 bases and J lost 11; bases outside the gene matches: 12. The CDR3 consists of 15 residues. The CDR3 loop reads CASSSNSGSDGEQYF. As DNA, the CDR3 is TGTGCCAGCAGCTCGAATAGCGGGAGTGATGGTGAGCAGTATTTT.

This clonotype appeared many times. The CDR3 DNA sequence: TGTGCCAGTAGTATCTTTATGACTAGCGGGAGTGGTGATCAGTACTTC. As protein: CASSIFMTSGSGDQYF. This chain uses TRBV19 with TRBJ2-7; 12 nucleotides line up with TRBD2. Germline assignment: CDR1 LNHDA and CDR2 SQIVND (reference sequence). V shed 3 bases and J 10 bases; nucleotides not matched to a gene: 13. This CDR3 is built from 16 residues.

J is TRBJ1-1 and V is TRBV10-3; D gene unclear. The CDR3 covers 13 residues. Between the trimmed V and J ends, which lost 3 bases and 0 bases, there was a span of 5 bases. Germline values: CDR1 ENHRY, CDR2 SYGVKD. CDR3 coding DNA: TGTGCCATCAGTGAACTTATGAACACTGAAGCTTTCTTT. Translation: CAISELMNTEAFF.

This clonotype is labeled medium-sized. The chain recombines TRBV2 with TRBJ1-5, with D tentatively TRBD1 (6 bases). CDR3 length: 13 residues. The V and J ends lost 6 bases and 6 bases respectively, with 12 bases between them. The germline V gene encodes CDR1 SNHLY and CDR2 FYNNEI. The CDR3 DNA reads as TGTGCCAGCAGACAGGGAAACGGTCAGCCCCAGCATTTT. As protein: CASRQGNGQPQHF.

This clonotype was found many times. The chain employs TRBV19 and TRBJ2-7; D ambiguous. The CDR3 runs 13 residues. Between the trimmed V and J ends, which lost 5 bases and 4 bases, there was a span of 12 bases. The V gene's germline CDR1 is LNHDA and CDR2 SQIVND (reference sequence). CDR3 nucleotide sequence: TGTGCCAGTAGTGACAAAGACAATTACGAGCAGTACTTC. This translates into CASSDKDNYEQYF.

This clonotype was counted ten times or more. The chain combines TRBV14 with TRBJ2-6, with D possibly being TRBD2 (6 bases). The CDR3 consists of 15 residues. Trimming took 3 bases from V and 2 from J, leaving 8 bases between them. Germline V gives CDR1 SGHDN, CDR2 FVKESK. The CDR3: CASSHSGAGANVLTF. As DNA, the CDR3 is TGTGCCAGCAGCCATTCGGGAGCTGGGGCCAACGTCCTGACTTTC. The full variable domain, with the rest looked up from reference TRBV14 and TRBJ2-6, is EAGVTQFPSHSVIEKGQTVTLRCDPISGHDNLYWYRRVMGKEIKFLLHFVKESKQDESGMPNNRFLAERTGGTYSTLKVQPAELEDSGVYFCASSHSGAGANVLTFGAGSRLTVL.

In this sample, this clonotype turned up many times. The rearrangement links TRBV28 to TRBJ2-3, with unresolved D. From germline, CDR1 is MDHEN and CDR2 SYDVKM. V was cut by 6 bases and J by 4 bases, with 5 bases left in between. The CDR3 runs to 11 residues. DNA of the CDR3: TGTGCCAGCAGGTCCGCAGATACGCAGTATTTT. It translates to CASRSADTQYF.

This clonotype has ten or more counts. The chain combines TRBV20-1 with TRBJ2-5; D is unclear. The length of the CDR3 is 14 residues. CDR1 DFQATT and CDR2 SNEGSKA come from the germline V gene (reference sequence). Trimming removed 3 bases at V and 1 base at J, with 12 bases between. The CDR3 sequence: CSARHGSSQETQYF. The CDR3 DNA reads TGCAGTGCTAGGCATGGTAGCAGCCAAGAGACCCAGTACTTC.

The sample holds one count of this clonotype. Written as DNA, the CDR3 is TGCAGTGCTAGAGAAATTGGGCTAGCGGACTACAATGAGCAGTTCTTC. Its protein product is CSAREIGLADYNEQFF. The V call is TRBV20-1, the J call TRBJ2-1; 7 bases match TRBD2. This CDR3 comprises 16 residues. Trimming removed 0 bases from V and 3 bases from J; junction bases left unmatched: 8. The V gene's germline CDR1 is DFQATT and CDR2 SNEGSKA (reference sequence).

The gene calls are TRBV11-2 and TRBJ2-1; 7 bases line up with TRBD1. Near its end, the DNA agrees better with TRBJ2-7, so the J call may be wrong. The CDR3 contains 21 residues. Germline assignment: CDR1 SGHAT and CDR2 FQNNGV. CDR3 DNA: TGTGCCAGCAGGATAGGAAGGGGGCAGGGGGTCCGCCGAGAGCTCTCCTACGAGCAGTACTTC. Translating it yields CASRIGRGQGVRRELSYEQYF.

Many counts were recorded for this clonotype. V usage is TRBV24-1 and J usage is TRBJ2-7; D assignment may be TRBD1 or TRBD2 (5 bases each). The CDR3 has 15 residues. The germline gives CDR1 KGHDR, CDR2 SFDVKD. Trimming left V 3 bases short and J 2 bases short, with 13 bases between. CDR3 residues: CATSDPSRDPYEQYF. Here the CDR3 DNA reads TGTGCCACCAGTGATCCCTCCAGGGACCCCTACGAGCAGTACTTC.

The gene calls are TRBV7-2 and TRBJ1-2, with D possibly being TRBD1 (5 bases). In germline, CDR1 is SGHTA, CDR2 FQGNSA. CDR3 length equals 12 residues. The V end was cut by 4 bases, the J end by 12 bases, with 15 bases between. The CDR3 sequence is CASSSEGFGNTF. CDR3 DNA sequence: TGTGCCAGCAGCTCAGAGGGGTTCGGAAACACCTTC.

V gene TRBV9 combines with J gene TRBJ1-2; D uncertain. Per germline, CDR1 SGDLS and CDR2 YYNGEE. V was cut by 1 base and J by 7 bases, with 11 bases left in between. The CDR3 runs 13 residues. The CDR3 DNA is TGTGCCAGCAGCGTAAGGTTGGGTGTTGGCTACACCTTC. Its translation: CASSVRLGVGYTF.

This clonotype has a count of ten or more. This could be a read error, since a much larger clone is one nucleotide away. The chain combines TRBV2 with TRBJ2-7; 8 positions match TRBD1. V dropped 7 bases and J dropped 6; count of bases not matched to a gene: 11. The CDR3 totals 14 residues. Germline CDR1 is SNHLY and CDR2 is FYNNEI. This chain's CDR3 is CASISGQGVSEQYF. The DNA for the CDR3 is TGTGCCAGCATATCTGGACAGGGTGTTTCCGAGCAGTACTTC.

V and J are TRBV14 and TRBJ1-2; 10 nucleotides agree with TRBD1. CDR1 is SGHDN, CDR2 FVKESK, per germline. The CDR3 has 15 amino acids. The trim removed 4 bases at V and 8 bases at J, leaving 10 bases unmatched. The CDR3: CASSRIGTGDLGYTF. Here the CDR3 DNA reads TGTGCCAGCAGCCGGATCGGGACAGGGGATTTGGGCTACACCTTC.

Concerning this clonotype: A much larger clone lies a single base off, so this may be a read error. The chain is built from TRBV27 and TRBJ2-7; TRBD2 is a possible D gene (6 bases). The V end was cut by 2 bases, the J end by 6 bases, with 14 bases between. Germline CDR1 reads MNHEY; CDR2 reads SMNVEV (reference sequence). The CDR3 has 14 residues. In nucleotides, the CDR3 is TGTGCCAGCAGTTTAGGTCGGAGGGGTCTCGAGCAGTACGTC. It codes for CASSLGRRGLEQYV.

Regarding this clonotype: No conserved phenylalanine or tryptophan is present at the end of the CDR3, so a read error is the likely explanation. The limits of the CDR3 on the DNA are not certain, so only TCRdb's listed CDR3 is given. The chain uses TRBV6-2 or TRBV6-3 and TRBJ1-1; TRBD1, the table's D call, was not compared with the DNA. The CDR3 has 11 amino acids, counting both end residues. Germline assignment: CDR1 MNHEY and CDR2 SVGEGT. The CDR3 sequence: CADRVNTEAFL.